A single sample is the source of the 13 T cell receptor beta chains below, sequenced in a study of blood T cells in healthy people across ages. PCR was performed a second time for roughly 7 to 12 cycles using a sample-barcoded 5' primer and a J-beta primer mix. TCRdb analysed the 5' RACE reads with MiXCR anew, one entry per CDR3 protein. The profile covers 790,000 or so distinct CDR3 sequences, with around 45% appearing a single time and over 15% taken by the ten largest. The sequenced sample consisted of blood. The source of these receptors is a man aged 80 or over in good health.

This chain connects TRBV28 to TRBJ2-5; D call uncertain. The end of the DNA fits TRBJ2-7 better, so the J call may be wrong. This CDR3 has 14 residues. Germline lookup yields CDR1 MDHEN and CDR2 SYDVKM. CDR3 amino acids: CASSLGQPPYEQYF. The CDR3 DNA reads TGTGCCAGCAGTTTAGGGCAGCCTCCCTACGAGCAGTACTTC.

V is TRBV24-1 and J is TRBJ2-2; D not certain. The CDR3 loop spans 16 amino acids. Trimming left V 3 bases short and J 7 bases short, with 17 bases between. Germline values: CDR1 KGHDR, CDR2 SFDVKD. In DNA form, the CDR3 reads TGTGCCACCAGTGATCCCCGTTTTGGACGGGTCGGGGAGCTGTTTTTT. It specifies CATSDPRFGRVGELFF.

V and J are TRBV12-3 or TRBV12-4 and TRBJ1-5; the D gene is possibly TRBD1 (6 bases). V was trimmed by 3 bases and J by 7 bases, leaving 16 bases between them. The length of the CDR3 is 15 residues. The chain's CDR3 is CASSFGWDKTQPQHF. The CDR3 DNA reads TGTGCCAGCAGTTTCGGTTGGGACAAAACGCAGCCCCAGCATTTT.

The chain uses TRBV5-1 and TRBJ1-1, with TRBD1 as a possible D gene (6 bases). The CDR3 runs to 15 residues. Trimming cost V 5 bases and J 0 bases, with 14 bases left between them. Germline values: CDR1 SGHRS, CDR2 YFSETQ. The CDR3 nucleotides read TGCGCCAGCAGTCGGAACGGACAGATGAACACTGAAGCTTTCTTT. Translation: CASSRNGQMNTEAFF.

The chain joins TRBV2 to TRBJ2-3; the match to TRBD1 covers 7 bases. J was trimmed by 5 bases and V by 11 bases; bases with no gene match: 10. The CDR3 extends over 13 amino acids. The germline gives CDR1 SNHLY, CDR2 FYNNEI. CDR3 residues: CAVTGAGGDTQYF. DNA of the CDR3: TGTGCCGTAACAGGGGCCGGAGGAGATACGCAGTATTTT.

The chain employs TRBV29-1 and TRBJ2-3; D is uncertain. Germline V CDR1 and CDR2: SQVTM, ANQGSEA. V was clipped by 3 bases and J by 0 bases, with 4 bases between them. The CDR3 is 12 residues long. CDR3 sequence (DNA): TGCAGCGTTGATCACAGCACAGATACGCAGTATTTT. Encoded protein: CSVDHSTDTQYF.

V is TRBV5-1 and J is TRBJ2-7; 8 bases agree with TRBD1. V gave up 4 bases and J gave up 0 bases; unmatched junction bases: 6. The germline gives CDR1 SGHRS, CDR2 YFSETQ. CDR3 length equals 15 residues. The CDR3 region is CASSTGQGGSYEQYF. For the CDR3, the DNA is TGCGCCAGCAGCACAGGACAGGGTGGCTCCTACGAGCAGTACTTC. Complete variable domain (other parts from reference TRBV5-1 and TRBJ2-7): KAGVTQTPRYLIKTRGQQVTLSCSPISGHRSVSWYQQTPGQGLQFLFEYFSETQRNKGNFPGRFSGRQFSNSRSEMNVSTLELGDSALYLCASSTGQGGSYEQYFGPGTRLTVT.

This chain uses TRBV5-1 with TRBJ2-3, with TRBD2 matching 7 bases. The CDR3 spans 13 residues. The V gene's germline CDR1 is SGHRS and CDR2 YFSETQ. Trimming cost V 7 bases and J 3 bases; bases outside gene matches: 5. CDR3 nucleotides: TGCGCCAGCCGGCGAGCGGGAACAGATACGCAGTATTTT. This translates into CASRRAGTDTQYF.

The CDR3 DNA reads TGCAGCGTCGATTCAGCAGAGACCCAGTACTTC. Translated: CSVDSAETQYF. The chain recombines TRBV29-1 with TRBJ2-5; D not certain. The CDR3 totals 11 residues. Germline V gene lookup returns CDR1 SQVTM and CDR2 ANQGSEA. V lost 6 bases and J 4 bases, leaving 9 bases between the germline ends.

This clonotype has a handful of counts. The CDR3 is CASSLRDRQGYTF. CDR3 sequence (DNA): TGTGCCAGCAGCCTACGGGACAGGCAAGGCTACACCTTC. This rearrangement joins TRBV7-9 to TRBJ1-2; TRBD1 aligns across 8 bases. Germline assignment: CDR1 SEHNR and CDR2 FQNEAQ (reference sequence). The CDR3 covers 13 residues. V dropped 5 bases and J dropped 8; count of bases not matched to a gene: 7. The full variable domain, in which reference TRBV7-9 and TRBJ1-2 provide the parts outside the CDR3, is DTGVSQNPRHKITKRGQNVTFRCDPISEHNRLYWYRQTLGQGPEFLTYFQNEAQLEKSRLLSDRFSAERPKGSFSTLEIQRTEQGDSAMYLCASSLRDRQGYTFGSGTRLTVV.

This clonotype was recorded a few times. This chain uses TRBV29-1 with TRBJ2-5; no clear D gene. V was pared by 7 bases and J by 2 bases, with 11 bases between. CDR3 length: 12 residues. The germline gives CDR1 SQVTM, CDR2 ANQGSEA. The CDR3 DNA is TGCAGCGCCGCCCACAGTCAAGAGACCCAGTACTTC. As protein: CSAAHSQETQYF. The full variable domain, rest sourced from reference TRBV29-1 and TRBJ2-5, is SAVISQKPSRDICQRGTSLTIQCQVDSQVTMMFWYRQQPGQSLTLIATANQGSEATYESGFVIDKFPISRPNLTFSTLTVSNMSPEDSSIYLCSAAHSQETQYFGPGTRLLVL.

The chain's CDR3 is CASSHSRTGLAETQYF. The DNA for the CDR3 is TGTGCCAGCAGCCATTCGAGGACAGGGCTAGCGGAGACCCAGTACTTC. The gene calls are TRBV7-8 and TRBJ2-5; TRBD1 aligns across 8 bases. The germline gives CDR1 SGHVS, CDR2 FQNEAQ. The CDR3 runs to 16 residues. The J segment lost 5 bases and the V segment lost 5 bases, leaving 13 bases of the junction unmatched. Full variable domain (remainder filled in from reference TRBV7-8 and TRBJ2-5): GAGVSQSPRYKVAKRGQDVALRCDPISGHVSLFWYQQALGQGPEFLTYFQNEAQLDKSGLPSDRFFAERPEGSVSTLKIQRTQQEDSAVYLCASSHSRTGLAETQYFGPGTRLLVL.

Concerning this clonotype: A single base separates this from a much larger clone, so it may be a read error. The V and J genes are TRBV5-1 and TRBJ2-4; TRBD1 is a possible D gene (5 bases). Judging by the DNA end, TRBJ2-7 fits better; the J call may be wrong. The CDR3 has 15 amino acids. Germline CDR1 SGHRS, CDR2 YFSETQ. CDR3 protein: CASSLEGNRNYEQYF. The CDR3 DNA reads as TGCGCCAGCAGCTTGGAGGGTAACAGGAACTACGAGCAGTACTTC.